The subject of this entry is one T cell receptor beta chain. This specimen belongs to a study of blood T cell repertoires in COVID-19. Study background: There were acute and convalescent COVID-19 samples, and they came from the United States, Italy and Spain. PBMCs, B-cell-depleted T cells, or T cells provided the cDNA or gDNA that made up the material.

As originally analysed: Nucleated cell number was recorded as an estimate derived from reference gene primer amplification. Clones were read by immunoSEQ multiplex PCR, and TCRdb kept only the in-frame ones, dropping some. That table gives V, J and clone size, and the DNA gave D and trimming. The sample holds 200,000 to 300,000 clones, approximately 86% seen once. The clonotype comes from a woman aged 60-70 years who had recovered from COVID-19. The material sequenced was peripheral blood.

CDR3 in amino acids: CAISGGLDQPQHF. In DNA form, the CDR3 reads TGTGCCATCAGTGGTGGCCTTGATCAGCCCCAGCATTTT. V usage is TRBV10-3 and J usage is TRBJ1-5; D ambiguous. The germline V gene encodes CDR1 ENHRY and CDR2 SYGVKD. There are 13 residues in the CDR3. Trimming shortened V by 4 bases and J by 5 bases, and 9 bases separated the two germline ends.